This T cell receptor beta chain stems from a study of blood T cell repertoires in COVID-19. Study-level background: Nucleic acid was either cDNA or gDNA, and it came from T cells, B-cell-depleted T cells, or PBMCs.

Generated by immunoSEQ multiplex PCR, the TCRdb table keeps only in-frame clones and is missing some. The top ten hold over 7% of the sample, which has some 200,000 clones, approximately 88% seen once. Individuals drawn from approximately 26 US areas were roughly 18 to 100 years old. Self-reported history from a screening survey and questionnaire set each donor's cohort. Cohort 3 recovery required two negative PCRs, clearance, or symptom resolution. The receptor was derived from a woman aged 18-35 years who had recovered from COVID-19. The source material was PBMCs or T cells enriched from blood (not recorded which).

The CDR3 DNA reads TGTGCCAGCAAGACAAGCGGGGCAACGAACACCGGGGAGCTGTTTTTT. Its translation is CASKTSGATNTGELFF. The V gene is TRBV27, the J gene TRBJ2-2; TRBD2 matches at 7 bases. CDR3 length: 16 amino acids. The ends lost 7 bases at V and 0 bases at J; junction bases unmatched: 8. Germline-derived CDR1 and CDR2 are MNHEY and SMNVEV (reference sequence).